The source of this T cell receptor (beta chain) is a study of neurological immune-mediated disorders (dated by TCRdb to between 2019 and 2020). Regarding the complete study: Among the roughly 35 multiple sclerosis patients, relapsing-remitting MS accounted for approximately 31 and secondary progressive MS accounted for 3. Peripheral blood TCR-beta repertoires from patients with HTLV-I-associated myelopathy (HAM/TSP), patients with multiple sclerosis, and healthy controls were compared in the study using UMI-based sequencing. The roughly 100 TCR-beta libraries covered PBMC samples along with longitudinal samples, technical triplicates, and paired sorted CD4+ and CD8+ T-cell subsets. Of the approximately 68 subjects in the cohort, about 14 were HAM/TSP patients, about 34 were multiple sclerosis patients, and around 20 were healthy controls.

Beyond this particular receptor, the publication reports: Repertoires from 18 of 34 MS patients were grouped by phylogenetic analysis into a cluster of related CDR3 sequences, suggesting a possible repertoire-level signature. Expanded clones from different subjects shared no identical CDR3 amino acid sequences, which suggests that TCR-beta repertoires were private in all groups. No clinical or MRI features were associated with the MS cluster, and the authors said that larger cohorts are needed. TCR clonal expansion was highest in HAM/TSP patients and lowest in MS patients, with MS patients falling below even healthy controls.

The V and J ends are trimmed by 4 bases and 3 bases, leaving 13 bases between them. Counted from cysteine to phenylalanine, this CDR3 has 15 amino acids. This entry keeps only the CDR3 DNA: 45 bases, framed from base 1. The germline V gene (reference sequence) sets CDR1 to SEHNR and CDR2 to FQNEAQ. There are many counts of this clonotype. The antigen it recognizes is unknown. No base qualities exist here, and no much larger clone lies one base off it. Libraries from unsorted PBMCs were made from 2 million PBMCs kept in RNAlater at -80 degrees C until RNA extraction. Multiple sclerosis patients were enrolled in a US clinical protocol under which disease progression was evaluated by magnetic resonance imaging. PBMCs were separated from peripheral blood using Ficoll-Hypaque density gradient centrifugation and then cryopreserved in liquid nitrogen. To synthesize cDNA, template-switch 5'RACE was performed with a primer carrying a 10-nucleotide random unique molecular identifier so that each TCR transcript was tagged. Every sequencing run covered 15-18 subjects and yielded more than 160 million TCR-beta sequences. Total RNA was extracted with the RNeasy kit. Using the KAPA Real-time Library Amplification kit, TCR-beta VDJ regions were amplified with primers for the TCR constant region and the 5'RACE anchor. Sample indexes and Illumina adaptors were added in a first PCR, and a second PCR then increased library yield. The roughly 650 bp TCR product was size-selected on a 2% E-gel SizeSelection system after Ampure bead purification. Library quality was checked on a Bioanalyzer, concentration was measured with Qubit, and libraries were quantified with the Kapa Library Quantification kit before pooling. An Illumina HiSeq 2500 sequenced the libraries paired-end 2 x 150 bp. To increase sequence diversity, about 23-30% phiX was spiked into each library pool. Per the authors' processing: Quality-filtered reads were processed with the UMI-based MiGEC pipeline, and over 90% of raw TCR sequences were removed by the MiGEC pipeline during error correction. IMGT germline references were used for alignment of VDJ genes, and clonotypes were defined by a unique CDR3 amino acid sequence together with V-J genes. Clonal expansion, Shannon diversity, and CDR3 relatedness (CalcPairwiseDistances, ClusterSamples) were evaluated with VDJtools, and phylogenetic trees were built with CLCbio workbench. A clone was classed as expanded if it had 8 or more unique UMIs, a cutoff based on coefficient-of-variation modelling across technical triplicates. TCRdb cleaned the public reads at Q25 with fastp, built clones with MiXCR and kept in-frame beta chains. Merged by CDR3 protein, the rows form single entries marked with the most common genes and DNA. These V and J calls are TCRdb output, not the study's own analysis. The sample profile shows 50,000 to 70,000 distinct CDR3 sequences; roughly 3.2% of them were found once. Under 4.5% of the sample lies in the top ten.

The source of this sequence is a man aged 35 to 55 with multiple sclerosis. The receptor chain draws on TRBV7-9 and TRBJ1-3, with the D gene not clear enough to name. Sequenced: PBMCs. Here the CDR3 is given as CASSSDGAVGNTIYF. The DNA sequence reads TGTGCCAGCAGCTCGGACGGTGCTGTTGGAAACACCATATATTTT.